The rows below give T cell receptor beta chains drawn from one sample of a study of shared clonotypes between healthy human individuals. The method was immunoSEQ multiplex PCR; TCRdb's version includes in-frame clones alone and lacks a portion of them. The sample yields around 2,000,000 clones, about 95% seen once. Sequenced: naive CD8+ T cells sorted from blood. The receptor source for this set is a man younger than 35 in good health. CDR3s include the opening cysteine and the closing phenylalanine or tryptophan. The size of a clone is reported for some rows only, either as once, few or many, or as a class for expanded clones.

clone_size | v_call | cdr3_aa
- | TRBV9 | CASSGGETVYGYTF
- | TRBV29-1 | CSVEGLRSTGELFF
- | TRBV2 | CASSDERDRGSEQYF
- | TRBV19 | CASSIAGSRADTQYF
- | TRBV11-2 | CASSFGEEQFF
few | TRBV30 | CAWSALAASTDTQYF
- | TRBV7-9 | CASSLLVVRENTEAFF
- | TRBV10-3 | CAISETAVPDTQYF
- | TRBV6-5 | CASSYSGQQNYEQYF
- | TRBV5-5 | CASSLSGSGYEQYF
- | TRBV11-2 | CASRTSGSTDTQYF
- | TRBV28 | CASSLTGADEQYF
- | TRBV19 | CASWGPSTDTQYF
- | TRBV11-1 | CASSSRLVTTDTQYF
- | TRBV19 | CASNMGVQETQYF
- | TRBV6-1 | CASSEARGTAGNTIYF
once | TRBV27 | CASSLLGVTGEYGYTF
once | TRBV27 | CASSLTPRGTEAFF
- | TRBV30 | CAWSGTRQETQYF
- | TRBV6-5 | CASSYGDRAGETQYF
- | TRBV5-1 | CASSSREGGGGNEQFF
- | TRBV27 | CASSLAGLNQPQHF
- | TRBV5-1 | CASSARDDGTEAFF
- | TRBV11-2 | CASSLAGGGAGDTQYF
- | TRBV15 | CATSSRLVWEQFF
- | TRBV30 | CAWRTSGGEETQYF
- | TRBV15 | CATSSGTSASNEQFF
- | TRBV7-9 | CASSPARVAKNIQYF
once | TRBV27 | CASSFQPGELFF
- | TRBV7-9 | CASSFGTENYGYTF
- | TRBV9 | CASSPTGVGALDTQYF
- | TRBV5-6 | CASSLTPPSPYEQYF
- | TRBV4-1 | CASSQVSGNEQFF
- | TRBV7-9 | CASSLAFGTSGEQTGELFF
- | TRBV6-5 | CASSYTANTGELFF
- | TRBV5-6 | CASSLARGLGTDTQYF
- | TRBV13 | CASSEFGQAETQYF
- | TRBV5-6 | CASSLVGAGLQRDTQYF
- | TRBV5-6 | CASSLVVSWETQYF
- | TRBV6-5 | CASSSEASGRSGEQFF
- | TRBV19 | CASSIFVGAEDEKLFF
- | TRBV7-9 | CASSLDSEGLRYEQYF
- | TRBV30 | CAWTKGSSSYNEQFF
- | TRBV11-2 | CASSPIGLDRGLPYEQYF